These T cell receptor beta chains were read from a single sample in a study of blood T cell repertoires in COVID-19. The data were produced by immunoSEQ multiplex PCR, yet TCRdb's version contains in-frame clones alone and is incomplete. Of approximately 220,000 clones listed, around 81% are singletons. The specimen was peripheral blood. The receptors shown here come from a woman aged 25 to 45 who had recovered from COVID-19. The CDR3 runs from the conserved cysteine through the conserved F or W. The D gene is left open where the match is weak. Some rows mark clone size as missing; the rest say once, few, many or name a class of expanded clone.

CASSPRGSPGRETQYF,TGTGCCAGCAGCCCCAGGGGATCACCCGGCAGAGAGACCCAGTACTTC,.,TRBV21-1,.,TRBJ2-5
CAWSRTGGTDTQYF,TGTGCCTGGAGTAGGACAGGGGGCACAGATACGCAGTATTTT,.,TRBV30,TRBD1,TRBJ2-3
CASKYYNANYGYTF,TGTGCCAGCAAATACTACAACGCTAACTATGGCTACACCTTC,.,TRBV19,.,TRBJ1-2
CASSFIGGGTTEAFF,TGTGCCAGCAGCTTCATCGGGGGGGGCACCACTGAAGCTTTCTTT,.,TRBV7-9,.,TRBJ1-1
CSVVAQGAGEKLFF,TGCAGCGTTGTGGCGCAGGGGGCGGGTGAAAAACTGTTTTTT,.,TRBV29-1,TRBD1,TRBJ1-4
CASSPPGRGSPQHF,TGTGCCAGCAGTCCGCCCGGAAGGGGATCGCCCCAGCATTTT,.,TRBV27,.,TRBJ1-5
CASSSWPQEAFF,TGTGCCAGCAGCTCTTGGCCTCAGGAAGCTTTCTTT,.,TRBV7-2,.,TRBJ1-1
CASSIRQGEKNIQYF,TGTGCCAGTAGTATTCGACAGGGGGAAAAAAACATTCAGTACTTC,once,TRBV19,TRBD1,TRBJ2-4
CASSARGPTYEQYF,TGCGCCAGCAGTGCCAGGGGCCCTACCTACGAGCAGTACTTC,few,TRBV10-1,.,TRBJ2-7
CAISESSSGRYNEQFF,TGTGCCATCAGTGAGTCGAGTAGCGGCCGCTACAATGAGCAGTTCTTC,.,TRBV10-3,.,TRBJ2-1
CASSSTGSYEQYF,TGTGCCAGCAGCTCGACCGGGTCCTACGAGCAGTACTTC,.,TRBV11-2,.,TRBJ2-7
CASSYTSGSPDTQYF,TGTGCCAGCAGCTACACTAGCGGGAGTCCAGATACGCAGTATTTT,.,TRBV9,TRBD2,TRBJ2-3
CASSLLGAGGTEAFF,TGTGCCAGCAGCTTGTTAGGCGCCGGGGGTACTGAAGCTTTCTTT,.,TRBV5-6,.,TRBJ1-1
CASSPEVGEQFF,TGTGCCAGCTCACCCGAGGTGGGTGAGCAGTTCTTC,.,TRBV18,.,TRBJ2-1
CASSQPAGGGLTGELFF,TGTGCCAGCAGCCAGCCGGCGGGAGGGGGTTTAACCGGGGAGCTGTTTTTT,once,TRBV11-3,TRBD2,TRBJ2-2
CASSKELAGGALYNEQFF,TGTGCCAGCAGCAAGGAACTAGCGGGAGGAGCGCTGTACAATGAGCAGTTCTTC,.,TRBV5-4,TRBD2,TRBJ2-1
CASSSTGVDEKLFF,TGTGCCAGCAGTTCGACAGGGGTGGATGAAAAACTGTTTTTT,once,TRBV6-5,TRBD1,TRBJ1-4
CASSLAQGEQYF,TGCGCCAGCAGCTTGGCCCAGGGCGAGCAGTACTTC,.,TRBV5-1,.,TRBJ2-7
CASSSGTGISYEQYF,TGTGCCAGCAGTTCCGGGACAGGGATCTCCTACGAGCAGTACTTC,.,TRBV28,TRBD1,TRBJ2-7
CASSRTGGDNQPQHF,TGTGCCAGTAGTCGGACAGGGGGCGACAATCAGCCCCAGCATTTT,.,TRBV19,TRBD1,TRBJ1-5
CASSSSQGAHNQPQHF,TGTGCCAGCAGTAGTTCACAGGGGGCCCATAATCAGCCCCAGCATTTT,once,TRBV28,TRBD1,TRBJ1-5
CASSSGLEGVNEQFF,TGCGCCAGCAGCTCCGGACTAGAGGGGGTCAATGAGCAGTTCTTC,once,TRBV5-1,.,TRBJ2-1
CASSLSGQTYYEQYF,TGTGCCAGCAGCTTATCGGGACAGACCTACTACGAGCAGTACTTC,.,TRBV7-3,TRBD1,TRBJ2-7
CASSRRTGSQLFSYEQYF,TGTGCCAGCAGCCGTCGGACAGGGTCGCAACTTTTTTCCTACGAGCAGTACTTC,.,TRBV7-9,TRBD1,TRBJ2-7
CASSSTSGAHNEQFF,TGTGCCAGCAGCTCGACTAGCGGGGCTCACAATGAGCAGTTCTTC,once,TRBV5-4,TRBD2,TRBJ2-1
CASSLMSETQYF,TGTGCCAGCAGCTTGATGTCCGAGACGCAGTATTTT,.,TRBV5-4,.,TRBJ2-3
CASSPGRSLAGTYNEQFF,TGTGCCAGCAGCCCCGGAAGGAGTCTAGCGGGGACATACAATGAGCAGTTCTTC,.,TRBV11-3,TRBD2,TRBJ2-1
CASQQGNEQFF,TGTGCCAGTCAACAGGGAAATGAGCAGTTCTTC,.,TRBV5-4,.,TRBJ2-1
CASTLNHGNTEAFF,TGTGCCAGCACCCTAAATCACGGGAACACTGAAGCTTTCTTT,few,TRBV18,.,TRBJ1-1
CASRGFIRGGNSYEQYF,TGTGCCAGCAGAGGGTTTATTAGGGGCGGGAACTCCTACGAGCAGTACTTC,few,TRBV5-4,.,TRBJ2-7
CASRGQKYEQYF,TGTGCCAGCAGGGGACAGAAGTACGAGCAGTACTTC,.,TRBV28,TRBD1,TRBJ2-7
CASSFFRTSGRKISSEYF,TGTGCCAGCAGCTTTTTCCGAACTAGCGGGAGGAAGATTTCGAGTGAGTACTTC,.,TRBV7-9,TRBD2,TRBJ2-7
CASNRGLAGDEQYF,TGTGCCAGCAATAGGGGGCTAGCGGGCGACGAGCAGTACTTC,few,TRBV9,.,TRBJ2-7
CASSQDGLAHEQFF,TGTGCCAGCAGCCAAGATGGACTAGCGCATGAGCAGTTCTTC,.,TRBV7-3,TRBD2,TRBJ2-1
CASSNPSGGTGELFF,TGTGCCAGCAGTAATCCCTCAGGGGGCACCGGGGAGCTGTTTTTT,few,TRBV6-2/TRBV6-3,TRBD1,TRBJ2-2
CASSMYIGGNSYEQYF,TGTGCCAGTAGTATGTATATCGGGGGGAACTCCTACGAGCAGTACTTC,.,TRBV19,TRBD2,TRBJ2-7
CASSLTGGEQFF,TGTGCCAGCAGCTTAACGGGAGGTGAGCAGTTCTTC,.,TRBV7-3,.,TRBJ2-1
CASSSPRRGTGNYEQYF,TGCGCCAGCAGCTCCCCCAGGCGGGGGACAGGGAATTACGAGCAGTACTTC,.,TRBV5-1,TRBD1,TRBJ2-7
CASRLRGDEAFF,TGTGCCAGCAGGCTGCGCGGGGATGAAGCTTTCTTT,.,TRBV12-3/TRBV12-4,.,TRBJ1-1
CASSEPSTGNTEAFF,TGTGCCAGCAGTGAACCATCGACAGGGAACACTGAAGCTTTCTTT,.,TRBV25-1,.,TRBJ1-1
CASSRNPDRKANTEAFF,TGTGCCAGCAGCCGAAACCCAGACAGGAAAGCGAACACTGAAGCTTTCTTT,.,TRBV3-1/TRBV3-2,.,TRBJ1-1
CASSGGPASTDTQYF,TGTGCCAGCTCCGGGGGGCCCGCTAGCACAGATACGCAGTATTTT,.,TRBV5-6,.,TRBJ2-3
CASRLGQGSGSSPLHF,TGTGCCAGCAGGCTAGGGCAGGGAAGTGGTAGCTCACCCCTCCACTTT,.,TRBV27,.,TRBJ1-6
CATSDHARDSHSGANVLTF,TGTGCCACCAGTGATCATGCCCGGGACAGCCACTCTGGGGCCAACGTCCTGACTTTC,.,TRBV24-1,TRBD1,TRBJ2-6
CASSLEAGGRGNEQFF,TGCGCCAGCAGCTTGGAAGCGGGAGGTAGAGGCAATGAGCAGTTCTTC,.,TRBV5-1,TRBD2,TRBJ2-1
CASVPGLAGRELFF,TGTGCCAGCGTACCGGGACTAGCGGGACGGGAGCTGTTTTTT,few,TRBV6-5,TRBD2,TRBJ2-2
CASSQVSRGDYEQYF,TGTGCCAGCAGCCAAGTATCCAGGGGGGACTACGAGCAGTACTTC,.,TRBV3-1/TRBV3-2,.,TRBJ2-7
CASSQRGDEQYF,TGTGCCAGCAGCCAGCGGGGTGACGAGCAGTACTTC,.,TRBV28,TRBD2,TRBJ2-7
CASSLALAYEQYF,TGTGCCAGCAGTTTAGCACTTGCGTACGAGCAGTACTTC,.,TRBV28,.,TRBJ2-7
CATSDSLAGGPTDTQYF,TGTGCCACCAGTGACTCACTAGCGGGAGGGCCCACAGATACGCAGTATTTT,.,TRBV24-1,TRBD2,TRBJ2-3
CASSPILAGGGNTGELFF,TGTGCCAGCAGCCCCATCCTTGCGGGAGGGGGAAACACCGGGGAGCTGTTTTTT,.,TRBV3-1/TRBV3-2,TRBD2,TRBJ2-2
CASEPGTSDYNEQFF,TGCGCCAGCGAGCCAGGGACTAGCGATTACAATGAGCAGTTCTTC,.,TRBV5-1,TRBD2,TRBJ2-1
CAVSPGTYLWSYNEQFF,TGTGCCGTATCCCCCGGGACTTATCTATGGTCCTACAATGAGCAGTTCTTC,.,TRBV19,.,TRBJ2-1
CATSRTTGLGYTF,TGTGCCACCAGTCGGACGACAGGTCTTGGCTACACCTTC,.,TRBV24-1,.,TRBJ1-2
CASSPTGGPQPQHF,TGTGCCAGCAGCCCCACAGGGGGGCCTCAGCCCCAGCATTTT,.,TRBV5-5,TRBD1,TRBJ1-5
CSGLTTNEQFF,TGCAGCGGATTGACTACTAATGAGCAGTTCTTC,.,TRBV29-1,.,TRBJ2-1
CASSIAGGIPDTQYF,TGTGCCAGTAGTATAGCGGGCGGGATCCCAGATACGCAGTATTTT,.,TRBV19,.,TRBJ2-3
CASRGLSPGNTEAFF,TGCGCCAGCAGGGGCTTATCTCCTGGGAACACTGAAGCTTTCTTT,.,TRBV10-1,.,TRBJ1-1
CASRAEVYGYTF,TGCGCCAGCAGAGCGGAAGTCTATGGCTACACCTTC,.,TRBV10-2,.,TRBJ1-2